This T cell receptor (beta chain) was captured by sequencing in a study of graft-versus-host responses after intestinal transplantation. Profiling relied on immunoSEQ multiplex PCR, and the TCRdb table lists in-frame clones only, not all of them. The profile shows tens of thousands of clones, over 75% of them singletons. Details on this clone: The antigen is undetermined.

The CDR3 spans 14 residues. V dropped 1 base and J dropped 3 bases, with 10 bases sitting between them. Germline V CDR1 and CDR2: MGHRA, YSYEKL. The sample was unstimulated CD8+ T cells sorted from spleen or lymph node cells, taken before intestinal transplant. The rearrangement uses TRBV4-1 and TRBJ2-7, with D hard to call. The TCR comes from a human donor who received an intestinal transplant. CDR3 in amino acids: CASSQVLTFYEQYF. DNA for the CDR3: TGCGCCAGCAGCCAAGTTCTAACCTTCTACGAGCAGTACTTC.